The 21 T cell receptor beta chains below come from one sample, sequenced in a study of cytomegalovirus exposure and HLA in healthy donors. PCR primers comprised 60 Vbeta and 13 Jbeta primers. Libraries were prepared by immunoSEQ multiplex PCR; TCRdb keeps only in-frame clonotypes and omits some of them. This table has 150,000 to 200,000 clones, 75% to 80% appearing once. The specimen was PBMCs. These receptors all come from a female donor in good health and CMV-seronegative.

CDR3 residues: CASSYTGKNTEAFF. For the CDR3, the DNA is TGTGCCAGCAGTTACACGGGGAAGAACACTGAAGCTTTCTTT. The chain has TRBV6-5 and TRBJ1-1; D gene ambiguous. The CDR3 length is 14 residues. Germline values: CDR1 MNHEY, CDR2 SVGAGI. Trimming shortened V by 2 bases and J by 1 base, and 8 bases separated the two germline ends.

The chain links TRBV10-3 to TRBJ2-7; D remains unclear. CDR3 length: 11 residues. V was shortened by 9 bases and J by 3 bases, with 9 bases between the two germline ends. Germline lookup yields CDR1 ENHRY and CDR2 SYGVKD. CDR3 loop: CAITSGYEQYF. DNA of the CDR3: TGTGCCATTACAAGTGGCTACGAGCAGTACTTC.

The chain uses TRBV7-9 and TRBJ2-1, with 13 nucleotides matching TRBD2. The trim removed 7 bases at V and 8 bases at J, leaving 5 bases unmatched. Germline values: CDR1 SEHNR, CDR2 FQNEAQ (reference sequence). This CDR3 has 14 amino acids. This CDR3 reads CASIRTSGSHEQFF. CDR3 nucleotides: TGTGCCAGCATCCGGACTAGCGGGAGCCATGAGCAGTTCTTC.

The chain joins TRBV7-8 to TRBJ1-2, with a possible D match to TRBD1 (5 bases). There are 13 residues in the CDR3. CDR1 and CDR2 (germline): SGHVS, FQNEAQ. Trimming pared 2 bases from V and 5 bases from J, leaving 9 bases between. CDR3 nucleotides: TGTGCCAGCAGCTTAAGTGGGGGGTATGGCTACACCTTC. Amino acids: CASSLSGGYGYTF.

The V call is TRBV23-1, the J call TRBJ2-2; TRBD2 matches at 7 bases. TRBV23-1 is labeled an ORF, and its function is uncertain. Trimming cost V 7 bases and J 3 bases; bases outside gene matches: 11. The CDR3 has 16 residues. CDR3 loop: CASTLGGTEHTGELFF. In DNA, the CDR3 is TGCGCCAGCACCCTGGGGGGGACCGAACACACCGGGGAGCTGTTTTTT.

The chain links TRBV2 to TRBJ2-3; weak D call: TRBD1 (6 bases). Between the trimmed V and J ends, which lost 4 bases and 5 bases, there was a span of 10 bases. The CDR3 has 13 residues. CDR1 and CDR2 (germline): SNHLY, FYNNEI. The CDR3 DNA is TGTGCCAGCAGTGGGACAGAGGGAGATACGCAGTATTTT. Amino acids: CASSGTEGDTQYF.

This chain links TRBV4-1 with TRBJ2-7; 8 nucleotides agree with TRBD2. The germline gives CDR1 MGHRA, CDR2 YSYEKL. J was trimmed by 4 bases and V by 0 bases; bases with no gene match: 11. The CDR3 covers 17 residues. As DNA, the CDR3 is TGCGCCAGCAGCCAAGAACTAGCGGTATGGAGTGGATACGAGCAGTACTTC. Encoded protein: CASSQELAVWSGYEQYF.

This chain uses TRBV9 with TRBJ1-2; 10 nucleotides agree with TRBD1. The trim removed 3 bases at V and 7 bases at J, leaving 3 bases unmatched. The CDR3 consists of 13 residues. Germline-derived CDR1 and CDR2 are SGDLS and YYNGEE. The CDR3: CASSADRGFGYTF. Here the CDR3 DNA reads TGTGCCAGCAGCGCGGACAGGGGGTTTGGCTACACCTTC.

Concerning this clone: Its ends do not fully match the called genes, so a read error is possible. The chain uses TRBV12-5 and TRBJ2-5, with unresolved D. This CDR3 is 12 amino acids long. CDR1 is LGHNT and CDR2 is FRNRAP in the germline V gene. The CDR3 spells CASGLVEAPKHF. DNA for the CDR3: TGTGCTAGTGGTTTGGTAGAAGCCCCCAAACACTTC.

This chain links TRBV5-5 with TRBJ1-2, with 9 bases identical to TRBD1. The junction had 6 bases not matched to a gene; V was cut back by 1 base and J by 2 bases. CDR3 size: 16 residues. Germline values: CDR1 SGHKS, CDR2 YYEKEE (reference sequence). CDR3 sequence (DNA): TGTGCCAGCAGCTTGTACGGGACAGGGAAAAACTATGGCTACACCTTC. Translated: CASSLYGTGKNYGYTF.

The V call is TRBV18, the J call TRBJ2-7; a possible D gene is TRBD1 (6 bases). Trimming left V 3 bases short and J 0 bases short, with 6 bases between. The CDR3 has 13 residues. The germline CDR1 and CDR2 sequences are KGHSH and LQKENI. CDR3 nucleotides: TGTGCCAGCTCACCGGACAGCTCCTACGAGCAGTACTTC. Its translation is CASSPDSSYEQYF.

The J gene is TRBJ1-1, the V gene TRBV9; a possible D gene is TRBD1 (5 bases). The CDR3 covers 15 residues. CDR1 and CDR2 (germline): SGDLS, YYNGEE. V lost 0 bases, J lost 7 bases, and 16 bases lay in between. CDR3 residues: CASSVGEGRQGEAFF. The CDR3 nucleotides read TGTGCCAGCAGCGTAGGGGAGGGGCGCCAGGGTGAAGCTTTCTTT.

The chain employs TRBV5-1 and TRBJ2-5; TRBD2 aligns across 8 bases. From germline, CDR1 is SGHRS and CDR2 YFSETQ. The CDR3 consists of 15 residues. Trimming took 6 bases from V and 0 from J; bases not matched to a gene: 7. CDR3 in amino acids: CASTLSGMYQETQYF. CDR3 coding DNA: TGCGCCAGCACCCTTAGCGGGATGTACCAAGAGACCCAGTACTTC.

The genes are TRBV10-3 and TRBJ2-5; 9 bases are shared with TRBD2. The CDR3 is 15 amino acids. In germline, CDR1 is ENHRY, CDR2 SYGVKD. V trimming: 0 bases; J trimming: 1 base; junction bases outside the gene matches: 0. CDR3 DNA: TGTGCCATCAGTGAGTCAGCGGGGGGCCAAGAGACCCAGTACTTC. The encoded protein is CAISESAGGQETQYF.

A note on this clone: An end of the junction does not agree with germline; a read error may underlie this. V gene TRBV5-4 combines with J gene TRBJ2-7, with TRBD2 matching over 11 bases. The germline CDR1 and CDR2 sequences are SGHNT and YYREEE (reference sequence). The CDR3 consists of 16 residues. The CDR3 is CANSATSGTSTYEQYF. Written as DNA, the CDR3 is TGTGCCAACAGCGCGACTAGCGGGACATCCACCTACGAGCAGTACTTC.

The genes are TRBV9 and TRBJ2-7; possible D gene TRBD1, 5 bases. The CDR3 consists of 13 residues. The germline gives CDR1 SGDLS, CDR2 YYNGEE. The V gene lost 4 bases and the J gene lost 0 bases, with 8 bases spanning the gap. In DNA, the CDR3 is TGTGCCAGCAGCAAAACAGGCTCCTACGAGCAGTACTTC. Its protein product is CASSKTGSYEQYF.

CDR3: CASSRVSSYEQYF. The CDR3 DNA reads as TGTGCCAGTAGTAGAGTCTCTTCCTACGAGCAGTACTTC. This chain joins TRBV19 and TRBJ2-7; D ambiguous. Per the germline V gene, CDR1 is LNHDA and CDR2 is SQIVND (reference sequence). There are 13 residues in the CDR3. Trimming left V 4 bases short and J 1 base short, with 8 bases between.

This clone was observed a single time. V is TRBV5-6 and J is TRBJ2-5; TRBD2 aligns across 10 bases. The ends lost 2 bases at V and 1 base at J; junction bases unmatched: 2. From germline, CDR1 is SGHDT and CDR2 YYEEEE. The CDR3 has 15 residues. CDR3 sequence (DNA): TGTGCCAGCAGCTTACTAGCGGGAACCCAAGAGACCCAGTACTTC. Translating it yields CASSLLAGTQETQYF.

This clone was picked up a small number of times. CDR3 in DNA: TGTGCCAGCAGCAAAGGGGGACCGGGACAGTTGCGGGAGACCCAGTACTTC. It is translated as CASSKGGPGQLRETQYF. The rearrangement joins TRBV21-1 to TRBJ2-5; TRBD1, the table's D call, lacks a check against the DNA. TRBV21-1 is a pseudogene. The CDR3 totals 17 residues.

The gene calls are TRBV19 and TRBJ1-1; tentative D call: TRBD1 (5 bases). Trimming pared 4 bases from V and 0 bases from J, leaving 9 bases between. Germline V lookup: CDR1 LNHDA, CDR2 SQIVND (reference sequence). CDR3 size: 14 residues. The DNA of the CDR3 is TGTGCCAGTAGTACAGGGATTCTGAACACTGAAGCTTTCTTT. It encodes CASSTGILNTEAFF.

The rearrangement links TRBV15 to TRBJ2-1; 10 nucleotides align to TRBD2. The germline gives CDR1 LNHNV, CDR2 YYDKDF (reference sequence). Trimming took 1 base from V and 3 from J; bases not matched to a gene: 6. There are 17 residues in the CDR3. The chain's CDR3 is CATSRGYSGGIYNEQFF. The CDR3 DNA sequence: TGTGCCACCAGCAGAGGATATAGCGGGGGGATCTACAATGAGCAGTTCTTC.